This T cell receptor (beta chain) was sequenced in a study of vaccination and CD4 T cells after COVID-19. Looking at the study overall: Every participant had a vaccine, which was either BNT162b2 or mRNA-1273, given in two doses.

Researchers used the Oncomine TCR Beta short-read assay to sequence DNA from cultured CD4+ T cells. TCRdb re-analysed the PCR reads in MiXCR, keeping a single row per CDR3 protein. The sample gives some 16,000 distinct CDR3 sequences, around 80% of which show up once; roughly 9.4% is in the top ten. Trimming took 1 base from V and 6 from J, leaving 6 bases between them. This CDR3 has 12 residues. CDR1 is SGHNT and CDR2 is YENEEA in the germline V gene. Treatment given: approximately 9-day PBMC culture with coronavirus spike peptide pools or control peptides (ViraFEST assay). In the case of this clonotype: What it binds is unknown.

The sequences come from CD4+ T cells from blood, cultured in vitro, collected after SARS-CoV-2 vaccination. The V gene is TRBV11-3, the J gene TRBJ1-1; no clear D gene. The sequence came from a human donor who received a COVID-19 vaccine. CDR3 amino acids: CASSLVGAEAFF. DNA for the CDR3: TGTGCCAGCAGCTTAGTTGGCGCTGAAGCTTTCTTT.